This T cell receptor beta chain was captured in a study of response to subunit inactivated influenza vaccine. One entry per CDR3 protein, called by TCRdb with MiXCR from the RT-PCR reads. The sample lists roughly 650,000 distinct CDR3 sequences, approximately 14% occurring once. Deletions cut 4 bases from V and 5 bases from J, with 14 bases between. The CDR3 length is 14 residues. From germline, CDR1 is LGHDT and CDR2 YNNKEL (reference sequence). The receptor's source is a man over 45 who received an inactivated influenza vaccine. Material: PBMCs from blood, obtained about 12 days after vaccination. This chain uses TRBV3-1 with TRBJ1-1; D uncertain. The CDR3 loop is CASSRVDGWTEAFF. The CDR3 coding sequence is TGTGCCAGCAGCCGAGTGGACGGTTGGACTGAAGCTTTCTTT.